Shown below are 21 T cell receptor beta chains from a single sample sequenced in a study of CD8 T cells in Susac syndrome. RNA was extracted with the RNeasy kit, and a quantity of roughly 0.5 to 1 ug was reverse transcribed using random hexamers. From the immunoSEQ multiplex PCR reads, TCRdb called clonotypes with MiXCR, one entry per CDR3 protein. The data hold some 240,000 distinct CDR3 sequences, with 90% to 97% observed a single time. Sequences were obtained from CD4+ T cells from PBMCs. Receptor source: a human donor with Susac syndrome.

This clonotype was detected only a few times. The chain uses TRBV5-6 and TRBJ2-1, with no clear D. The germline V gene encodes CDR1 SGHDT and CDR2 YYEEEE. This CDR3 region has 11 residues. The ends were cut back, 0 bases at V and 9 bases at J, with 4 bases in the middle. This CDR3 reads CASSLAREQFF. Written as DNA, the CDR3 is TGTGCCAGCAGCTTGGCTCGTGAGCAGTTCTTC.

The chain links TRBV20-1 to TRBJ2-7, with D possibly being TRBD1 (5 bases). The CDR3 runs to 13 residues. Germline CDR1 reads DFQATT; CDR2 reads SNEGSKA (reference sequence). Trimming removed 6 bases at V and 0 bases at J, with 12 bases between. The CDR3 protein is CSAVKTASYEQYF. The CDR3 nucleotides are TGCAGTGCGGTTAAGACAGCCTCCTACGAGCAGTACTTC.

The chain carries TRBV5-4 and TRBJ2-1, with a tentative D call TRBD2 (6 bases). Trimming left V 3 bases short and J 4 bases short, with 14 bases between. This CDR3 region has 15 residues. Germline CDR1 and CDR2: SGHNT and YYREEE (reference sequence). This CDR3 reads CASSSLSGPYNEQFF. The CDR3 DNA is TGTGCCAGCAGCTCCCTAAGCGGGCCATACAATGAGCAGTTCTTC. Using reference TRBV5-4 and TRBJ2-1 for the parts outside the CDR3, the full variable domain is ETGVTQSPTHLIKTRGQQVTLRCSSQSGHNTVSWYQQALGQGPQFIFQYYREEENGRGNFPPRFSGLQFPNYSSELNVNALELDDSALYLCASSSLSGPYNEQFFGPGTRLTVL.

This chain connects TRBV9 to TRBJ2-2, with TRBD2 matching 13 bases. CDR1 and CDR2 from the germline V gene are SGDLS and YYNGEE. The CDR3 consists of 21 residues. The V segment lost 4 bases and the J segment 2 bases; nucleotides outside the gene matches: 17. CDR3 coding DNA: TGTGCCAGCAGCCCAAGAAGGGCGGGGACTAGCGGGACAACAAACACCGGGGAGCTGTTTTTT. Translated: CASSPRRAGTSGTTNTGELFF.

The V call is TRBV29-1, the J call TRBJ1-1; tentatively, D is TRBD1 (5 bases). CDR3 length equals 11 residues. From germline, CDR1 is SQVTM and CDR2 ANQGSEA. The V end was cut by 7 bases, the J end by 4 bases, with 10 bases between. The CDR3 here is CSETRGTEAFF. Written as DNA, the CDR3 is TGCAGCGAAACAAGGGGCACTGAAGCTTTCTTT.

The J gene is TRBJ2-2, the V gene TRBV2; tentatively, D is TRBD1 or TRBD2 (5 bases each). The CDR3 runs 14 residues. Germline values: CDR1 SNHLY, CDR2 FYNNEI. Trimming stripped 8 bases from V and 0 bases from J, with 10 bases between. The CDR3 DNA follows: TGTGCCAGCGGGGGACGGACGAACACCGGGGAGCTGTTTTTT. Translation: CASGGRTNTGELFF.

This chain uses TRBV4-1 with TRBJ2-7; D gene uncertain. Germline V gene data show CDR1 as MGHRA and CDR2 as YSYEKL. The CDR3 contains 15 residues. Deletions cut 0 bases from V and 6 bases from J, with 15 bases between. CDR3 amino acids: CASSQDGTPFGEQYF. The CDR3 nucleotides read TGCGCCAGCAGCCAAGATGGTACACCATTCGGCGAGCAGTACTTC.

This chain joins TRBV12-5 and TRBJ2-5; D is unresolved. The germline V and J ends were trimmed by 2 bases and 1 base, with 5 bases remaining between them. This CDR3 comprises 13 residues. CDR1 is LGHNT, CDR2 FRNRAP, per germline. CDR3 region: CASGLPAQETQYF. The CDR3, as DNA: TGTGCTAGTGGTTTGCCGGCCCAAGAGACCCAGTACTTC. Using reference TRBV12-5 and TRBJ2-5 for the parts outside the CDR3, the full variable domain is DARVTQTPRHKVTEMGQEVTMRCQPILGHNTVFWYRQTMMQGLELLAYFRNRAPLDDSGMPKDRFSAEMPDATLATLKIQPSEPRDSAVYFCASGLPAQETQYFGPGTRLLVL.

The chain uses TRBV6-5 and TRBJ2-7; D gene unclear. V was shortened by 2 bases and J by 2 bases, with 7 bases between the two germline ends. From germline, CDR1 is MNHEY and CDR2 SVGAGI. The CDR3 runs to 13 residues. Here the CDR3 reads CASSYKVAYEQYF. CDR3 in DNA: TGTGCCAGCAGTTACAAAGTTGCCTACGAGCAGTACTTC.

The count of this clonotype is one. The rearrangement uses TRBV25-1 and TRBJ2-2; TRBD1 agrees at 9 bases. The germline V gene encodes CDR1 MGHDK and CDR2 SYGVNS. Trimming cost V 8 bases and J 4 bases; bases outside gene matches: 5. This CDR3 region has 14 residues. This CDR3 reads CASSYRGPTGELFF. CDR3 in DNA: TGTGCCAGCTCGTACAGGGGGCCCACCGGGGAGCTGTTTTTT.

The chain is built from TRBV13 and TRBJ2-1; 13 nucleotides agree with TRBD2. This CDR3 is 15 amino acids long. J was trimmed by 7 bases and V by 7 bases; bases with no gene match: 7. Germline V gene lookup returns CDR1 PRHDT and CDR2 FYEKMQ (reference sequence). The CDR3 loop reads CASTRTSGSVNEQFF. In DNA, the CDR3 is TGTGCCAGCACCAGGACTAGCGGGAGTGTAAATGAGCAGTTCTTC.

The chain uses TRBV4-1 and TRBJ1-5; a possible D gene is TRBD1 (5 bases). The V gene's germline CDR1 is MGHRA and CDR2 YSYEKL. V lost 0 bases and J 7 bases, leaving 10 bases between the germline ends. The CDR3 is 14 residues long. The DNA of the CDR3 is TGCGCCAGCAGCCAAGAGGGACTGGTACAGCCCCAGCATTTT. Its translation is CASSQEGLVQPQHF.

The chain links TRBV18 to TRBJ2-3; 7 bases match TRBD1. CDR3 length: 17 amino acids. CDR1 is KGHSH, CDR2 LQKENI, per germline. Trimming took 0 bases from V and 4 from J; bases not matched to a gene: 10. CDR3 in DNA: TGTGCCAGCTCACCACCGAACAGGGGCCTTAGCGCAGATACGCAGTATTTT. Residues: CASSPPNRGLSADTQYF.

The chain couples TRBV29-1 to TRBJ1-1, with a possible D match to TRBD1 (5 bases). Germline V lookup: CDR1 SQVTM, CDR2 ANQGSEA. Trimming took off 3 bases at V and 13 bases at J, with 12 bases between the two ends. This CDR3 region has 10 residues. CDR3 amino acids: CSVDAGRVFF. Written as DNA, the CDR3 is TGCAGCGTTGATGCAGGGAGGGTTTTCTTT.

The rearrangement links TRBV28 to TRBJ1-3; the D is unclear. The length of the CDR3 is 14 residues. From germline, CDR1 is MDHEN and CDR2 SYDVKM. Trimming shortened V by 6 bases and J by 2 bases, and 11 bases separated the two germline ends. DNA of the CDR3: TGTGCCAGCAGGCTATCTATTGCTGGAAACACCATATATTTT. Its protein is CASRLSIAGNTIYF.

V usage is TRBV27 and J usage is TRBJ1-2; D gene ambiguous. CDR3 length: 13 amino acids. The germline V gene encodes CDR1 MNHEY and CDR2 SMNVEV (reference sequence). V lost 4 bases and J lost 4, with 10 bases in between. The CDR3, as DNA: TGTGCCAGCAGTTACGACCGTACCTATGGCTACACCTTC. It yields the protein CASSYDRTYGYTF.

This rearrangement joins TRBV11-2 to TRBJ1-1; 7 nucleotides match TRBD1. This CDR3 spans 12 amino acids. CDR1 and CDR2 (germline): SGHAT, FQNNGV. V was pared by 5 bases and J by 9 bases, with 6 bases of the junction left unmatched. The CDR3: CASSIPTGQAFF. The CDR3 DNA is TGTGCCAGCAGCATCCCGACAGGGCAAGCTTTCTTT.

The V gene is TRBV5-1, the J gene TRBJ1-2, with TRBD1 as a possible D gene (5 bases). Trimming took off 3 bases at V and 6 bases at J, with 9 bases between the two ends. CDR1 and CDR2 (germline): SGHRS, YFSETQ. The CDR3 extends over 12 amino acids. The CDR3, as DNA: TGCGCCAGCAGCTCTCGGGGGAATGGCTACACCTTC. It is translated as CASSSRGNGYTF.

The chain is built from TRBV21-1 and TRBJ1-1; the D call in the table, TRBD1, was not verified against the DNA. TRBV21-1 is deemed a pseudogene. The CDR3 contains 17 residues. CDR3 nucleotides: TGTGCCAGCAGCAAGTCGGTAGAACCAAAGGGGGACACTGAAGCTTTCTTT. Translated: CASSKSVEPKGDTEAFF.

CDR3 sequence: CASSLSNYEQYF. As DNA, the CDR3 is TGTGCCAGCAGTTTATCCAACTACGAGCAGTACTTC. V and J are TRBV12-3 or TRBV12-4 and TRBJ2-7; D call uncertain. The V gene lost 2 bases and the J gene lost 3 bases, with 5 bases spanning the gap. The CDR3 extends over 12 amino acids.

The CDR3, as DNA: TGTGCCAGCAGTTTAGCCTCTTGGGGAGATAGCAATCAGCCCCAGCATTTT. Translating gives CASSLASWGDSNQPQHF. The chain links TRBV12-3 or TRBV12-4 to TRBJ1-5; no firm D call. V lost 0 bases and J 0 bases, leaving 12 bases between the germline ends. The CDR3 has 17 residues.